Included here is one TCR beta chain sequence, with context. This CDR3 is 14 amino acids long. Germline V gene data show CDR1 as SGHRS and CDR2 as YFSETQ. Trimming pared 0 bases from V and 6 bases from J, leaving 9 bases between. TCRdb re-analysed the RT-PCR reads in MiXCR, keeping a single row per CDR3 protein. Among hundreds of thousands of distinct CDR3 sequences, 12% to 15% were seen once, and the ten largest hold 3.6%. V and J are TRBV5-1 and TRBJ1-4; D perhaps matches TRBD1 (6 bases). The source is a female donor in good health, serving as a healthy control. Source material: memory CD4+ T cells from blood. The DNA for the CDR3 is TGCGCCAGCAGCTTGGGTTCAGGGGATGAAAAACTGTTTTTT. This sequence encodes CASSLGSGDEKLFF.